The rows below give T cell receptor beta chains drawn from one sample of a study of T-cell memory formation after mild COVID-19. Each CDR3 protein is one row after TCRdb ran MiXCR on the 5' RACE reads. The table includes 450,000 or so distinct CDR3 sequences, approximately 25% detected once. The sample taken for sequencing was PBMCs or a T cell subset sorted from them (not recorded which). The receptor source for this set is an adult woman who had mild COVID-19 (a few samples of this study predate the infection). Cell type and time point are not known. Each CDR3 is given with its conserved first and last residue. The D gene is left open where the match is weak. Size is omitted from some rows. Given values are once, few, many or a class for expanded clones.

v_call: TRBV7-9; d_call: .; clone_size: few; j_call: TRBJ1-1; cdr3_nt: TGTGCCAGCAGCTTAGGTCCCCACACTGAAGCTTTCTTT; cdr3_aa: CASSLGPHTEAFF
v_call: TRBV30; d_call: .; clone_size: few; j_call: TRBJ2-1; cdr3_nt: TGTGCCTGGAGTGGGAGGAATGAGCAGTTCTTC; cdr3_aa: CAWSGRNEQFF
v_call: TRBV5-1; d_call: .; clone_size: few; j_call: TRBJ2-3; cdr3_nt: TGCGCCAGCACGCCGAACAGGGCAGATACGCAGTATTTT; cdr3_aa: CASTPNRADTQYF
v_call: TRBV7-8; d_call: TRBD2; clone_size: .; j_call: TRBJ2-7; cdr3_nt: TGTGCCAGCAGCTTCGGACTAGCGGGAGGTGGCGGGTACGAGCAGTACTTC; cdr3_aa: CASSFGLAGGGGYEQYF
v_call: TRBV19; d_call: .; clone_size: few; j_call: TRBJ1-2; cdr3_nt: TGTGCCAGTAGTATACAGGGAGGTGGCTACACCTTC; cdr3_aa: CASSIQGGGYTF
v_call: TRBV5-1; d_call: .; clone_size: .; j_call: TRBJ2-3; cdr3_nt: TGCGCCAGCAGCCCCAACCTGGGACTCGACAGCACAGATACGCAGTATTTT; cdr3_aa: CASSPNLGLDSTDTQYF
v_call: TRBV7-9; d_call: .; clone_size: .; j_call: TRBJ1-4; cdr3_nt: TGTGCCAGCAGCCCTAAGGGGGGCGAGGGTGAAAAACTGTTTTTT; cdr3_aa: CASSPKGGEGEKLFF
v_call: TRBV4-1; d_call: TRBD2; clone_size: .; j_call: TRBJ2-1; cdr3_nt: TGCGCCAGCAGCCAAGAAGGGGCAGCGGGGGGTCAGAATGAGCAGTTCTTC; cdr3_aa: CASSQEGAAGGQNEQFF
v_call: TRBV5-1; d_call: TRBD1; clone_size: .; j_call: TRBJ1-5; cdr3_nt: TGCGCCACCCAGAAACCGGGACAGGTTCGCAATCAGCCCCAGCATTTT; cdr3_aa: CATQKPGQVRNQPQHF
v_call: TRBV19; d_call: .; clone_size: .; j_call: TRBJ2-5; cdr3_nt: TGTGCCAGTAGTAAAGAACTAGCAGGGATAGCGGCCCAGTACTTC; cdr3_aa: CASSKELAGIAAQYF
v_call: TRBV5-4; d_call: .; clone_size: .; j_call: TRBJ2-2; cdr3_nt: TGTGCCAGCAGCTTGTATACAGGGCCATTAATTGTTGGGGAGCTGTTTTTT; cdr3_aa: CASSLYTGPLIVGELFF
v_call: TRBV4-2; d_call: .; clone_size: .; j_call: TRBJ1-2; cdr3_nt: TGTGCCAGCAGCCAAGATGAGGCGGGAACCCCCTATGGCTACACCTTC; cdr3_aa: CASSQDEAGTPYGYTF
v_call: TRBV29-1; d_call: TRBD2; clone_size: .; j_call: TRBJ2-5; cdr3_nt: TGCAGCGTTCAAACTAGCGGGGAAGAGACCCAGTACTTC; cdr3_aa: CSVQTSGEETQYF
v_call: TRBV4-3; d_call: .; clone_size: .; j_call: TRBJ2-1; cdr3_nt: TGCGCCAGCAGCCAGGCTACCCTCTACCCCCGGTGGGGAAATGAGCAGTTCTTC; cdr3_aa: CASSQATLYPRWGNEQFF
v_call: TRBV3-1; d_call: .; clone_size: few; j_call: TRBJ2-2; cdr3_nt: TGTGCCAGCAGCCAAGAACTAGTAGTCACCGGGGAGCTGTTTTTT; cdr3_aa: CASSQELVVTGELFF
v_call: TRBV24-1; d_call: .; clone_size: few; j_call: TRBJ2-1; cdr3_nt: TGTGCCACCAGTGATCCGGGCTACTACAATGAGCAGTTCTTC; cdr3_aa: CATSDPGYYNEQFF
v_call: TRBV24-1; d_call: .; clone_size: few; j_call: TRBJ2-7; cdr3_nt: TGTGCCACCAGTGATTCCGGGGGAGGCTCCTACGAGCAGTACTTC; cdr3_aa: CATSDSGGGSYEQYF
v_call: TRBV18; d_call: TRBD2; clone_size: .; j_call: TRBJ2-1; cdr3_nt: TGTGCCAGCTCACAGGCTAGCGGGAGTTCCTACAATGAGCAGTTCTTC; cdr3_aa: CASSQASGSSYNEQFF
v_call: TRBV28; d_call: TRBD2; clone_size: .; j_call: TRBJ2-5; cdr3_nt: TGTGCCAGCAGTCAACTAGCGGGAGGAATGGAGACCCAGTACTTC; cdr3_aa: CASSQLAGGMETQYF
v_call: TRBV6-5; d_call: .; clone_size: few; j_call: TRBJ2-3; cdr3_nt: TGTGCCAGCAATTCGGGAACTAGCACAGATACGCAGTATTTT; cdr3_aa: CASNSGTSTDTQYF
v_call: TRBV5-1; d_call: TRBD1; clone_size: .; j_call: TRBJ1-1; cdr3_nt: TGCGCCAGCAGCGAGACCGGACAGGGGCCGGACAACACTGAAGCTTTCTTT; cdr3_aa: CASSETGQGPDNTEAFF
v_call: TRBV7-9; d_call: TRBD2; clone_size: few; j_call: TRBJ2-1; cdr3_nt: TGTGCCAGCAGCAAGGGAAGGGCTAGCGGGAGGACCTACAATGAGCAGTTCTTC; cdr3_aa: CASSKGRASGRTYNEQFF
v_call: TRBV4-1; d_call: .; clone_size: few; j_call: TRBJ2-6; cdr3_nt: TGCGCCAGCAGCCCCTCCGTCCCTCTGCAACCTGGGGCCAACGTCCTGACTTTC; cdr3_aa: CASSPSVPLQPGANVLTF
v_call: TRBV5-1; d_call: TRBD1; clone_size: .; j_call: TRBJ1-1; cdr3_nt: TGCGCCAGCAACCTGGACAGGGTTAACACTGAAGCTTTCTTT; cdr3_aa: CASNLDRVNTEAFF
v_call: TRBV27; d_call: .; clone_size: few; j_call: TRBJ1-2; cdr3_nt: TGTGCCAGCACCTCGACCGAATCTAACTATGGCTACACCTTC; cdr3_aa: CASTSTESNYGYTF
v_call: TRBV7-3; d_call: TRBD1; clone_size: .; j_call: TRBJ1-1; cdr3_nt: TGTGCCAGCAGCCCAAACCCCGGACAGGGTGAAGCTTTCTTT; cdr3_aa: CASSPNPGQGEAFF
v_call: TRBV2; d_call: TRBD2; clone_size: few; j_call: TRBJ2-1; cdr3_nt: TGTGCCAGCAGTCACGGGGAGGGTCCAAGTTTCGATGAGCAGTTCTTC; cdr3_aa: CASSHGEGPSFDEQFF
v_call: TRBV6-1; d_call: TRBD1; clone_size: few; j_call: TRBJ2-2; cdr3_nt: TGTGCCAGCAGTGAAGCGTTCGGAAGACAGGGGACTTTCACCGGGGAGCTGTTTTTT; cdr3_aa: CASSEAFGRQGTFTGELFF
v_call: TRBV19; d_call: .; clone_size: few; j_call: TRBJ1-5; cdr3_nt: TGTGCCAGCGCGCAGAACACCCAACAGCCCCAGCATTTT; cdr3_aa: CASAQNTQQPQHF
v_call: TRBV28; d_call: .; clone_size: .; j_call: TRBJ2-3; cdr3_nt: TGTGCCAGCAGTTTGGAGCGGGCCACAGATACGCAGTATTTT; cdr3_aa: CASSLERATDTQYF
v_call: TRBV4-1; d_call: .; clone_size: .; j_call: TRBJ2-7; cdr3_nt: TGCGCCAGCAGCCAAGGGTTCGGATTCTACGAGCAGTACTTC; cdr3_aa: CASSQGFGFYEQYF
v_call: TRBV6-2/TRBV6-3; d_call: .; clone_size: .; j_call: TRBJ1-5; cdr3_nt: TGTGCCAGCACTCCCGCTGGCGTAGGACAGTCTCAGCCCCAGCATTTT; cdr3_aa: CASTPAGVGQSQPQHF
v_call: TRBV10-3; d_call: TRBD2; clone_size: many; j_call: TRBJ2-5; cdr3_nt: TGTGCCATCAGCCGACTAGCGGGGAAAGAGACCCAGTACTTC; cdr3_aa: CAISRLAGKETQYF
v_call: TRBV19; d_call: .; clone_size: .; j_call: TRBJ1-1; cdr3_nt: TGTGCCAGTAGTATATGGACTGAAGCTTTCTTT; cdr3_aa: CASSIWTEAFF
v_call: TRBV12-3/TRBV12-4; d_call: TRBD1; clone_size: few; j_call: TRBJ1-5; cdr3_nt: TGTGCCAGCAGTTTAGGACAGGGGGCTCAGCCCCAGCATTTT; cdr3_aa: CASSLGQGAQPQHF
v_call: TRBV5-1; d_call: TRBD1; clone_size: many; j_call: TRBJ1-2; cdr3_nt: TGTGCCAGCAGCCCAGGACAGGCTAACTATGGCTACACCTTC; cdr3_aa: CASSPGQANYGYTF
v_call: TRBV7-9; d_call: TRBD1; clone_size: few; j_call: TRBJ2-7; cdr3_nt: TGTGCCAGCAGCCAGGACAGGGGTGTCTACGAGCAGTACTTC; cdr3_aa: CASSQDRGVYEQYF
v_call: TRBV29-1; d_call: .; clone_size: .; j_call: TRBJ2-5; cdr3_nt: TGCAGCGTTGGTTTGGTCAACCAAGAGACCCAGTACTTC; cdr3_aa: CSVGLVNQETQYF